Listed here are 21 T cell receptor beta chains from one sample, sequenced in a study of T-cell reconstitution after alpha-beta-depleted transplantation in children. TCRbeta library construction was performed incorporating unique molecular identifiers. MiXCR, applied by TCRdb to the PCR reads, yields one record per CDR3 protein. The table shows roughly 500,000 distinct CDR3 sequences, with about 31% occurring only once. The sequencing here drew on PBMCs from the stem cell graft donor, taken from the stem cell graft. These receptors were taken from a human donor who donated a stem cell graft to a child with aplastic anemia.

This clonotype was seen a few times. The gene calls are TRBV7-2 and TRBJ2-2, with D perhaps TRBD1 or TRBD2 (6 bases each). V gave up 1 base and J gave up 5 bases, with 14 bases separating them. The CDR3 sequence is 16 residues long. From germline, CDR1 is SGHTA and CDR2 FQGNSA. The CDR3 protein is CASSLVGGRRTGELFF. CDR3 nucleotides: TGTGCCAGCAGCTTAGTTGGGGGGCGCAGGACCGGGGAGCTGTTTTTT.

This clonotype has ten or more counts. The chain uses TRBV29-1 and TRBJ2-1, with 10 bases that match TRBD1. The CDR3 is 12 residues long. The germline V gene has CDR1 SQVTM and CDR2 ANQGSEA. Germline trimming cut 5 bases from V and 9 bases from J; bases unmatched to any gene: 4. In DNA form, the CDR3 reads TGCAGCGTTAGTGACAGGGGGCCTGAGCAGTTCTTC. Translating gives CSVSDRGPEQFF.

The chain has TRBV7-2 and TRBJ1-5; D unclear. The CDR3 contains 12 residues. V was trimmed by 5 bases and J by 9 bases, leaving 11 bases between them. The germline gives CDR1 SGHTA, CDR2 FQGNSA. The CDR3, as DNA: TGTACCAGCAGCCCAGCCGGTCGGCCCCAGCATTTT. Its protein is CTSSPAGRPQHF.

V is TRBV6-5 and J is TRBJ2-5; TRBD2 agrees at 8 bases. Germline V gene data show CDR1 as MNHEY and CDR2 as SVGAGI. The CDR3 is 15 amino acids. The J segment lost 3 bases and the V segment lost 2 bases, leaving 5 bases of the junction unmatched. In nucleotides, the CDR3 is TGTGCCAGCAGTTACGGGGCGGGAGGTGAAGAGACCCAGTACTTC. It codes for CASSYGAGGEETQYF.

The chain links TRBV5-1 to TRBJ1-1, with D tentatively TRBD1 (6 bases). This CDR3 spans 14 amino acids. CDR1 is SGHRS and CDR2 is YFSETQ in the germline V gene. V was shortened by 2 bases and J by 7 bases, with 15 bases between the two germline ends. CDR3 bases: TGCGCCAGCAGCTTTGAAGCAGACAGGTTTGAAGCTTTCTTT. Its translation is CASSFEADRFEAFF.

In this sample, this clonotype turned up a few times. The chain uses TRBV29-1 and TRBJ2-1; D remains ambiguous. Germline lookup yields CDR1 SQVTM and CDR2 ANQGSEA. This CDR3 comprises 12 residues. V gave up 4 bases and J gave up 6 bases, with 10 bases separating them. CDR3 sequence (DNA): TGCAGCGTTGTCATAGTTGGCAATGAGCAGTTCTTC. Amino acids: CSVVIVGNEQFF.

V gene TRBV7-8 combines with J gene TRBJ2-7; 7 bases line up with TRBD2. The CDR3 contains 15 residues. Looked up from germline, CDR1 is SGHVS and CDR2 is FQNEAQ. J gave up 4 bases and V 1 base, and 7 bases lay outside the gene matches. The CDR3 reads CASSLEGGRAYEQYV. The CDR3 bases are TGTGCCAGCAGCTTAGAAGGCGGGAGAGCGTACGAGCAGTACGTC.

The table lists this clonotype with a few counts. This rearrangement joins TRBV20-1 to TRBJ1-2; D may be TRBD1 (5 bases). The length of the CDR3 is 15 residues. Trimming removed 1 base at V and 2 bases at J, with 14 bases between. CDR1 DFQATT and CDR2 SNEGSKA come from the germline V gene (reference sequence). The CDR3 DNA follows: TGCAGTGCTAGAGGATACCGGGACCGAAACTATGGCTACACCTTC. This translates into CSARGYRDRNYGYTF.

This chain uses TRBV6-1 with TRBJ1-5, with 9 bases aligning to TRBD1. J was trimmed by 1 base and V by 5 bases; bases with no gene match: 9. Germline V gene lookup returns CDR1 MNHNS and CDR2 SASEGT. There are 17 residues in the CDR3. The CDR3 here is CASSRTGGPFSNQPQHF. In nucleotides, the CDR3 is TGTGCCAGCAGTCGTACAGGGGGCCCGTTCAGCAATCAGCCCCAGCATTTT.

This chain connects TRBV18 to TRBJ1-2, with 7 bases that match TRBD1. From germline, CDR1 is KGHSH and CDR2 LQKENI. The V gene end was trimmed by 6 bases and the J gene end by 7 bases; junction bases not matched to a gene: 20. This CDR3 comprises 17 residues. CDR3 DNA: TGTGCCAGCTCGCCTCAACCCGTCAGAACAGGGGCGGGTGGCTACACCTTC. Encoded protein: CASSPQPVRTGAGGYTF.

The CDR3 nucleotides read TGCAGCGCCTCGAGGGGGGGGTCGAACACTGAAGCTTTCTTT. Protein sequence: CSASRGGSNTEAFF. V is TRBV29-1 and J is TRBJ1-1; TRBD1 is a possible D gene (6 bases). CDR1 is SQVTM, CDR2 ANQGSEA, per germline. The CDR3 is 14 amino acids. With 7 bases removed from V and 1 base from J, the gap between germline ends came to 16 bases.

This rearrangement joins TRBV7-2 to TRBJ1-1; TRBD1 might be the D (6 bases). V gave up 5 bases and J gave up 0 bases, with 13 bases separating them. CDR1 is SGHTA, CDR2 FQGNSA, per germline. This CDR3 has 15 amino acids. CDR3 sequence (DNA): TGTGCCAGCAGCGGGTGGCAGGGGATGAACACTGAAGCTTTCTTT. Its protein is CASSGWQGMNTEAFF.

This clonotype was detected ten times or more. This chain connects TRBV7-2 to TRBJ1-3; unclear D gene. This CDR3 has 13 residues. Between the trimmed V and J ends, which lost 0 bases and 4 bases, there was a span of 4 bases. CDR1 SGHTA and CDR2 FQGNSA come from the germline V gene. CDR3 sequence: CASSLASGNTIYF. The CDR3 DNA reads TGTGCCAGCAGCTTAGCCAGCGGAAACACCATATATTTT.

The sample holds a few counts of this clonotype. The V call is TRBV7-2, the J call TRBJ2-5; maybe TRBD1 (5 bases). Per the germline V gene, CDR1 is SGHTA and CDR2 is FQGNSA. The CDR3 length is 13 residues. Trimming stripped 3 bases from V and 10 bases from J, with 15 bases between. In DNA, the CDR3 is TGTGCCAGCAGCTTGGAAAACAGGTTCCACCAGTACTTC. Amino acids: CASSLENRFHQYF.

The sample holds a few counts of this clonotype. The V and J genes are TRBV29-1 and TRBJ2-2; no reliable D call. Germline-derived CDR1 and CDR2 are SQVTM and ANQGSEA. V lost 7 bases and J lost 6, with 12 bases in between. CDR3 length equals 12 residues. Written as DNA, the CDR3 is TGCAGCGGTGGCTATGGGTCCGGGGAGCTGTTTTTT. Its translation: CSGGYGSGELFF.

This clonotype was observed a few times. The J gene is TRBJ2-2, the V gene TRBV25-1; D not certain. V lost 6 bases to trimming and J lost 4 bases, with 12 bases between them. Germline assignment: CDR1 MGHDK and CDR2 SYGVNS. The CDR3 totals 14 residues. CDR3 amino acids: CASRGIASTGELFF. The CDR3 DNA reads as TGTGCCAGCAGGGGGATCGCGAGCACCGGGGAGCTGTTTTTT.

The rearrangement joins TRBV7-9 to TRBJ2-1; either TRBD1 or TRBD2 may fit D (5 bases each). Germline V gene data show CDR1 as SEHNR and CDR2 as FQNEAQ (reference sequence). Trimming took 3 bases from V and 7 from J, leaving 16 bases between them. This CDR3 region has 15 residues. DNA of the CDR3: TGTGCCAGCAGCTTTCGAGCAGGGCGGGCGAATGAGCAGTTCTTC. As protein: CASSFRAGRANEQFF.

The chain links TRBV9 to TRBJ2-1; TRBD2 is a possible D gene (5 bases). Germline V gives CDR1 SGDLS, CDR2 YYNGEE. The ends were cut back, 4 bases at V and 6 bases at J, with 14 bases in the middle. This CDR3 region has 14 residues. CDR3 amino acids: CASSPPPDSNEQFF. The CDR3 DNA sequence: TGTGCCAGCAGCCCACCTCCGGACTCCAATGAGCAGTTCTTC.

The V and J genes are TRBV29-1 and TRBJ2-7, with a tentative D call TRBD1 (6 bases). Germline assignment: CDR1 SQVTM and CDR2 ANQGSEA. CDR3 length equals 13 residues. Trimming removed 4 bases from V and 4 bases from J, with 14 bases in between. The CDR3 sequence: CSVVQGLSYEQYF. Written as DNA, the CDR3 is TGCAGCGTTGTACAGGGTTTATCGTACGAGCAGTACTTC.

V gene TRBV28 combines with J gene TRBJ2-5, with D tentatively TRBD1 (7 bases). The CDR3 runs 13 residues. Germline V gene data show CDR1 as MDHEN and CDR2 as SYDVKM. The ends were cut back, 5 bases at V and 7 bases at J, with 14 bases in the middle. Written as DNA, the CDR3 is TGTGCCAGCAGTCCTCTGCAGGGGGGGACCCAGTACTTC. Amino acid sequence: CASSPLQGGTQYF.

There are a few counts of this clonotype. The V call is TRBV11-2, the J call TRBJ1-1; TRBD1 might be the D (5 bases). The V gene's germline CDR1 is SGHAT and CDR2 FQNNGV. CDR3 length: 15 residues. Between the trimmed V and J ends, which lost 1 base and 2 bases, there was a span of 11 bases. The CDR3 nucleotides read TGTGCCAGCAGCTTAGTGGGACTAGGAAACACTGAAGCTTTCTTT. Protein: CASSLVGLGNTEAFF.